The rows below give T cell receptor beta chains drawn from one sample of a study of T cells in Graves' hyperthyroidism and ophthalmopathy. TCRdb reanalysed the multiplex PCR reads using MiXCR and keeps one entry per CDR3 protein. The sample includes about 290,000 distinct CDR3 sequences, roughly an eighth of them seen just once. The material sequenced was blood. These TCRs come from a woman in her forties with Graves' hyperthyroidism. The conserved cysteine and the conserved F or W are not part of the CDR3 here. The order of the fields is V gene, J gene, CDR3 protein.

v_call: TRBV7-2; j_call: TRBJ2-1; cdr3_aa: ASSFVAGGSYNEQF
v_call: TRBV27; j_call: TRBJ1-1; cdr3_aa: ASSRRGQVNTEAF
v_call: TRBV29-1; j_call: TRBJ2-3; cdr3_aa: SAKLAELTDTQY
v_call: TRBV7-2; j_call: TRBJ2-5; cdr3_aa: ASSPTGLETQY
v_call: TRBV12-3/TRBV12-4; j_call: TRBJ2-1; cdr3_aa: ASGGTEGNEQF
v_call: TRBV2; j_call: TRBJ2-3; cdr3_aa: ASSPGTTLWDTQY
v_call: TRBV19; j_call: TRBJ1-4; cdr3_aa: ASTSGYGEKLF
v_call: TRBV27; j_call: TRBJ1-1; cdr3_aa: ASSYLSALQMNTEAF
v_call: TRBV11-3; j_call: TRBJ1-5; cdr3_aa: ASNIDRGPSNQPQH
v_call: TRBV18; j_call: TRBJ2-3; cdr3_aa: ASSPRTDTQWDTQY
v_call: TRBV11-2; j_call: TRBJ1-1; cdr3_aa: ASSSVPDTEAF
v_call: TRBV5-1; j_call: TRBJ2-6; cdr3_aa: ASSLEGRSGANVLT
v_call: TRBV6-2/TRBV6-3; j_call: TRBJ2-7; cdr3_aa: ASRSSGQGAYEQY
v_call: TRBV20-1; j_call: TRBJ2-1; cdr3_aa: SARDPLAVYNEQF
v_call: TRBV4-1; j_call: TRBJ2-2; cdr3_aa: ASSQETGFVNTGELF
v_call: TRBV5-8; j_call: TRBJ1-2; cdr3_aa: ASETRGYYGYT
v_call: TRBV9; j_call: TRBJ2-5; cdr3_aa: ASSVGQGEETQY